This TCR beta chain emerged from a study of T cells in Graves' hyperthyroidism and ophthalmopathy. Findings of the study overall: Most thyroid clonotypes with frequency above 0.001 were detected in blood.

Amplification of TCR beta CDR3 regions used RNA as the template. HTBI primers drove first-round RT-PCR of the TCR CDR3. In TCRdb, the multiplex PCR reads were re-called with MiXCR into one record per CDR3 protein. The table lists 250,000 to 350,000 distinct CDR3 sequences, 15% to 20% of them singletons, with around a third in the top ten. This clonotype was recorded at least ten times. Antigen: not known. The V and J ends lost 2 bases and 2 bases, in that order; junction bases with no gene match: 1. This CDR3 region has 15 residues. In germline, CDR1 is MNHNS, CDR2 SASEGT. An absence of ophthalmopathy progression within 18 months meant stable Graves' hyperthyroidism. Patients aged 18 to 65 had newly diagnosed hyperthyroidism lasting under 2 months.

The source is a man in his thirties or forties with Graves' hyperthyroidism. Input material: blood. V gene TRBV6-1 combines with J gene TRBJ2-5; 11 bases agree with TRBD2. For the CDR3, the DNA is TGTGCCAGCAGTGAAATAGCGGGAGGGCAAGAGACCCAGTACTTC. It yields the protein CASSEIAGGQETQYF.